These 28 T cell receptor beta chains were all obtained from the same sample, sequenced in a study of T cells in women clearing cervical HPV infection. Only in-frame clones appear in the TCRdb table, and some are missing; sequencing was by immunoSEQ multiplex PCR. In all, the sample yields about 21,000 clones. Material for sequencing was blood buffy coat. These receptors came from a woman between 18 and 70 years old with a cervical HPV16 infection that either progressed to CIN3+ or cleared (not recorded which).

Worth noting for this clone: The missing CDR3 end, 3 residues past where the read stops, is filled in from the germline J gene. The chain links TRBV7-3 to TRBJ2-4, with D possibly matching TRBD1 (6 bases). CDR1 and CDR2 (germline): SGHTA, FQGTGA. V was clipped by 5 bases and J by 6 bases, with 20 bases between them. The CDR3 contains 16 residues. The sequenced CDR3 bases are TGTGCCAGCAGCCCACAGGGCCCTGGAATGGGAAACATT. It yields the protein CASSPQGPGMGNI. The entire CDR3 protein is CASSPQGPGMGNIQYF.

As for this clone: The read halts 3 residues ahead of the CDR3 end, with the missing end drawn from the germline J gene. The chain combines TRBV19 with TRBJ1-2; 12 bases are a match to TRBD1. CDR1 LNHDA and CDR2 SQIVND come from the germline V gene (reference sequence). CDR3 length: 13 residues. The sequenced CDR3 bases are TGTGCCACAGGGACAGGGGGCGCAGATACC. The encoded protein is CATGTGGADT. The full CDR3 sequence reads CATGTGGADTYTF.

With respect to this clone: The DNA ends 3 residues before the CDR3 does, and the rest of the CDR3 is filled in from the germline J gene. This rearrangement joins TRBV18 to TRBJ1-2; D possibly corresponds to TRBD1 (5 bases). Looked up from germline, CDR1 is KGHSH and CDR2 is LQKENI. This CDR3 is built from 15 residues. The V and J ends lost 0 bases and 3 bases respectively, with 11 bases between them. CDR3: CASSPPAQGDYGYTF. Partial CDR3 DNA: TGTGCCAGCTCACCACCGGCTCAGGGAGACTATGGC.

With regard to this clone: The read comes to an end 3 residues before the CDR3 does, leaving the germline J gene to fill in the end. The rearrangement links TRBV29-1 to TRBJ1-2; the D gene is possibly TRBD1 (6 bases). The CDR3 spans 12 residues. The V and J ends lost 6 bases and 1 base respectively, with 9 bases between them. Per germline, CDR1 SQVTM and CDR2 ANQGSEA. CDR3 protein: CSVDRSNYGYTF. Incomplete CDR3 DNA: TGCAGCGTCGACAGGAGTAACTATGGC.

As regards this clone: The missing CDR3 end, 3 residues past where the read stops, is filled in from the germline J gene. The rearrangement joins TRBV19 to TRBJ2-7; 8 nucleotides agree with TRBD2. Germline loops: CDR1 LNHDA, CDR2 SQIVND (reference sequence). This CDR3 contains 14 residues. J lost 2 bases, V lost 5 bases, and 5 bases had no gene match. Partial CDR3 DNA: TGTGCCAGTAGTGCGGGGGGTAGTCCCTACGAG. Its protein is CASSAGGSPYE. The whole CDR3 region reads CASSAGGSPYEQYF.

Comment on this clone: The CDR3 end lies 3 residues beyond the end of the read and is filled in from the germline J gene. Other DNA sequences in the same sample also yield this CDR3. The chain is built from TRBV19 and TRBJ1-1; 8 bases map to TRBD1. This CDR3 is built from 15 residues. Looked up from germline, CDR1 is LNHDA and CDR2 is SQIVND (reference sequence). The ends lost 5 bases at V and 1 base at J; junction bases unmatched: 6. Incomplete CDR3 DNA: TGTGCCAGTAGTCCTTGGACAGGGCAGAACACTGAA. It codes for CASSPWTGQNTE. The CDR3 reads in full as CASSPWTGQNTEAFF.

With respect to this clone: Read data end 3 residues before the CDR3 end; the end is taken from the germline J gene. This chain connects TRBV20-1 to TRBJ2-2; 7 positions agree with TRBD2. Germline CDR1 and CDR2: DFQATT and SNEGSKA (reference sequence). The CDR3 sequence is 16 residues long. J lost 4 bases, V lost 0 bases, and 8 bases had no gene match. The part of the CDR3 DNA that was read is TGCAGTGCTAGAGATCCGGGGGGAAAGGGCACCGGGGAG. Translation gives CSARDPGGKGTGE. The CDR3 in its entirety is CSARDPGGKGTGELFF.

This clone is medium-sized by frequency. The read finishes 3 residues shy of the CDR3 end, and the germline J gene is used to complete it. The rearrangement joins TRBV2 to TRBJ2-6, with a weak D call TRBD2 (5 bases). V was clipped by 4 bases and J by 1 base, with 8 bases between them. This CDR3 spans 15 amino acids. Looked up from germline, CDR1 is SNHLY and CDR2 is FYNNEI. The CDR3 bases that were read are TGTGCCAGCAGTGGAGGACTTTCTGGGGCCAACGTC. Translating gives CASSGGLSGANV. The full CDR3 protein reads CASSGGLSGANVLTF.

Note on this clone: Read sequence stops 3 residues before the CDR3 end, and the germline J gene provides the missing end. V usage is TRBV7-9 and J usage is TRBJ2-4, with D possibly matching TRBD2 (7 bases). Germline CDR1 is SEHNR and CDR2 is FQNEAQ (reference sequence). The V end lost 0 bases, the J end lost 8 bases, and 8 bases lay between the germline ends. CDR3 length: 13 residues. The CDR3 loop is CASSLAGGDIQYF. CDR3 bases read: TGTGCCAGCAGCTTAGCAGGGGGGGACATT.

A word on this clone: With the read ending 3 residues before the CDR3 end, the germline J gene is used to fill in that end. The chain combines TRBV5-4 with TRBJ2-3, with TRBD2 as a possible D gene (6 bases). Trimming left V 0 bases short and J 2 bases short, with 7 bases between. This CDR3 is built from 14 residues. Germline V gene lookup returns CDR1 SGHNT and CDR2 YYREEE (reference sequence). The sequenced part of the CDR3 DNA is TGTGCCAGCAGCTTGGAGCGGGTCACAGATACG. It encodes CASSLERVTDT. The whole CDR3 reads CASSLERVTDTQYF.

Concerning this clone itself: The CDR3 end lies 3 residues beyond the end of the read and is filled in from the germline J gene. V usage is TRBV30 and J usage is TRBJ1-6; 7 bases align to TRBD1. The CDR3 has 16 amino acids. V was pared by 8 bases and J by 0 bases, with 10 bases of the junction left unmatched. In germline, CDR1 is GTSNPN, CDR2 SVGIG (reference sequence). Incomplete CDR3 DNA: TGTGCCATAGAGTGGGACAGCATCTCCTATAATTCACCC. It is translated as CAIEWDSISYNSP. In full, the CDR3 is CAIEWDSISYNSPLHF.

Regarding this clone: The read finishes 3 residues shy of the CDR3 end, and the germline J gene is used to complete it. This rearrangement joins TRBV20-1 to TRBJ1-6, with 8 bases aligning to TRBD1. Trimming cost V 4 bases and J 10 bases; bases outside gene matches: 6. Germline V CDR1 and CDR2: DFQATT, SNEGSKA (reference sequence). The CDR3 is 13 residues long. This chain's CDR3 is CSAIAGGGSPLHF. The sequenced part of the CDR3 DNA is TGCAGTGCTATTGCAGGGGGCGGGTCACCC.

On this clone: Read coverage stops 3 residues before the CDR3 terminus; the germline J gene supplies the remainder. The chain employs TRBV6-2 or TRBV6-3 and TRBJ2-5, with D perhaps TRBD1 (6 bases). The CDR3 runs 15 residues. Germline-derived CDR1 and CDR2 are MNHEY and SVGEGT. V lost 8 bases and J 5 bases, leaving 21 bases between the germline ends. CDR3: CASGPTGQPRETQYF. CDR3 DNA (partial): TGTGCCAGCGGACCAACCGGACAGCCAAGGGAGACC.

On this clone itself: Sequencing ends 3 residues short of the CDR3 end; the germline J gene provides the rest. This chain uses TRBV2 with TRBJ1-2; the D is unclear. Trimming took off 6 bases at V and 6 bases at J, with 14 bases between the two ends. The germline CDR1 and CDR2 sequences are SNHLY and FYNNEI. There are 13 residues in the CDR3. The sequenced CDR3 bases are TGTGCCAGCAGGCCAGAGGGCGCCCATGGC. Translated, it gives CASRPEGAHG. The whole CDR3 protein reads CASRPEGAHGYTF.

A note on this clone: The CDR3 end lies 3 residues beyond the end of the read and is filled in from the germline J gene. The J gene is TRBJ1-5, the V gene TRBV30, with D possibly TRBD1 on 6 matching bases. From germline, CDR1 is GTSNPN and CDR2 SVGIG (reference sequence). Trimming pared 1 base from V and 2 bases from J, leaving 6 bases between. The CDR3 is 13 amino acids. The CDR3 loop reads CAWSGQGNQPQHF. CDR3 DNA (partial): TGTGCCTGGAGTGGACAGGGCAATCAGCCC.

A note on this clone: The observed sequence ends 3 residues before the CDR3 terminus, with the missing tail filled in from the germline J gene. The rearrangement links TRBV5-4 to TRBJ1-3; maybe TRBD1 (6 bases). Per the germline V gene, CDR1 is SGHNT and CDR2 is YYREEE (reference sequence). Trimming pared 0 bases from V and 2 bases from J, leaving 9 bases between. This CDR3 region has 15 residues. Incomplete CDR3 DNA: TGTGCCAGCAGCTTGGAGGCAGGGGCTGGAAACACC. Translating gives CASSLEAGAGNT. The full-length CDR3 reads as CASSLEAGAGNTIYF.

Points on this clone: From the germline J gene comes the end of the CDR3, since the read stops 3 residues before it. The rearrangement uses TRBV20-1 and TRBJ2-1, with TRBD2 identical over 7 bases. Trimming took 5 bases from V and 3 from J; bases not matched to a gene: 7. The CDR3 loop spans 14 amino acids. Looked up from germline, CDR1 is DFQATT and CDR2 is SNEGSKA (reference sequence). CDR3 DNA (partial): TGCAGTGCTCAGGACCAGCGGGGCTACAATGAG. Translated, it gives CSAQDQRGYNE. The CDR3 reads in full as CSAQDQRGYNEQFF.

As for this clone: Coverage ceases 3 residues before the CDR3 finishes, and the germline J gene fills in the end. The gene calls are TRBV20-1 and TRBJ2-1; 8 bases are shared with TRBD2. The germline V gene encodes CDR1 DFQATT and CDR2 SNEGSKA (reference sequence). The CDR3 covers 16 residues. After removal of 0 bases from V and 9 bases from J, the junction contained 13 bases not matched to a gene. The CDR3 bases that were read are TGCAGTGCTAGAGACCTGACTAGCGCCGATTTGGGTGAG. Its protein is CSARDLTSADLGE. The full CDR3 protein is CSARDLTSADLGEQFF.

About this clone: The CDR3 is cut off 3 residues early in the read; its end comes from the germline J gene. The V and J genes are TRBV3-1 (or the pseudogene TRBV3-2) and TRBJ2-2, with 7 positions matching TRBD2. There are 17 residues in the CDR3. J gave up 7 bases and V 1 base, and 12 bases lay outside the gene matches. Germline lookup yields CDR1 LGHDT and CDR2 YNNKEL (reference sequence). The CDR3 region is CASSQGRLAVGGGELFF. The CDR3 DNA, read in part, is TGTGCCAGCAGCCAAGGACGGCTAGCGGTAGGAGGCGGGGAG.

Concerning this clone: Read coverage stops 3 residues before the CDR3 terminus; the germline J gene supplies the remainder. The chain is built from TRBV29-1 and TRBJ2-3; 7 positions agree with TRBD2. V lost 4 bases to trimming and J lost 0 bases; unmatched junction nucleotides: 7. Germline V gene sequence: CDR1 SQVTM, CDR2 ANQGSEA. This CDR3 has 15 amino acids. The CDR3 bases that were read are TGCAGCGTTGGACCCAGCGGGACTAGCACAGATACG. Its translation is CSVGPSGTSTDT. The whole CDR3 region reads CSVGPSGTSTDTQYF.

For this clone: The read is 3 residues too short to cover the CDR3 end, so that end is filled in from the germline J gene. The chain combines TRBV20-1 with TRBJ1-6; D call uncertain. The CDR3 extends over 15 amino acids. V was pared by 1 base and J by 0 bases, with 7 bases between. Germline loops: CDR1 DFQATT, CDR2 SNEGSKA (reference sequence). CDR3 loop: CSARAAGSYNSPLHF. The DNA read from the CDR3 is TGCAGTGCTAGAGCCGCCGGCTCCTATAATTCACCC.

A word on this clone: The sequenced fragment ends 3 residues before the CDR3 boundary, so the rest is inferred from the germline J gene. The chain employs TRBV20-1 and TRBJ2-1; D is uncertain. The CDR3 has 11 amino acids. The V end lost 5 bases, the J end lost 4 bases, and 6 bases lay between the germline ends. CDR1 DFQATT and CDR2 SNEGSKA come from the germline V gene (reference sequence). This CDR3 is CSAAGYNEQFF. CDR3 DNA, as far as it was read: TGCAGTGCTGCAGGATACAATGAG.

As regards this clone: The read stops 3 residues short of the end of the CDR3; the missing end is completed from the germline J gene. This chain links TRBV2 with TRBJ2-2; TRBD1 might be the D (6 bases). The CDR3 contains 15 residues. Trimming took 8 bases from V and 0 from J, leaving 13 bases between them. Germline V gene data show CDR1 as SNHLY and CDR2 as FYNNEI. CDR3 DNA (partial): TGTGCCAGCGCCCTGGGACACACGAACACCGGGGAG. The encoded protein is CASALGHTNTGE. In full, the CDR3 is CASALGHTNTGELFF.

About this clone: The read finishes 3 residues shy of the CDR3 end, and the germline J gene is used to complete it. This chain uses TRBV2 with TRBJ2-2; D perhaps matches TRBD1 (5 bases). Germline loops: CDR1 SNHLY, CDR2 FYNNEI. V dropped 8 bases and J dropped 1 base, with 17 bases sitting between them. This CDR3 contains 16 residues. CDR3 in amino acids: CASQKDTLGNTGELFF. The sequenced part of the CDR3 DNA is TGTGCCAGCCAAAAGGACACTCTTGGGAACACCGGGGAG.

Points on this clone: The CDR3 extends 3 residues past the end of the read, so its final part is completed from the germline J gene. The chain uses TRBV13 and TRBJ2-5; 8 positions match TRBD2. Germline lookup yields CDR1 PRHDT and CDR2 FYEKMQ (reference sequence). V shed 2 bases, J shed 3 bases, and the junction held 11 bases outside the gene matches. The length of the CDR3 is 17 residues. The sequenced part of the CDR3 DNA is TGTGCCAGCAGCTTAACGACTAGCGAGGGAGGAAAAGAGACC. It is translated as CASSLTTSEGGKET. The entire CDR3 protein is CASSLTTSEGGKETQYF.

As to this clone: The read ends 3 residues early relative to the CDR3; the germline J gene fills the gap. This sequence joins TRBV12-3 or TRBV12-4 and TRBJ1-5, with 8 bases aligning to TRBD1. This CDR3 region has 14 residues. V was pared by 6 bases and J by 7 bases, with 8 bases of the junction left unmatched. CDR3 sequence reads: CASSLTGAGQPQHF. Incomplete CDR3 DNA: TGTGCCAGCAGCTTGACAGGGGCCGGCCAGCCC.

Concerning this clone: The read finishes 3 residues shy of the CDR3 end, and the germline J gene is used to complete it. The chain carries TRBV30 and TRBJ2-5; tentatively, D is TRBD1 (7 bases). CDR1 GTSNPN and CDR2 SVGIG come from the germline V gene (reference sequence). The CDR3 covers 13 residues. V lost 4 bases to trimming and J lost 7 bases, with 16 bases between them. CDR3: CAWTRDRLGTQYF. Partial CDR3 DNA: TGTGCCTGGACAAGGGACAGACTAGGGACC.

Details on this clone: From the germline J gene comes the end of the CDR3, since the read stops 3 residues before it. The genes are TRBV10-3 and TRBJ2-1; TRBD1 might be the D (5 bases). The germline V and J ends were trimmed by 6 bases and 6 bases, with 15 bases remaining between them. This CDR3 comprises 14 residues. Germline values: CDR1 ENHRY, CDR2 SYGVKD. The CDR3: CAIRGPSERNEQFF. Partial CDR3 DNA: TGTGCCATCAGGGGGCCATCCGAACGCAATGAG.